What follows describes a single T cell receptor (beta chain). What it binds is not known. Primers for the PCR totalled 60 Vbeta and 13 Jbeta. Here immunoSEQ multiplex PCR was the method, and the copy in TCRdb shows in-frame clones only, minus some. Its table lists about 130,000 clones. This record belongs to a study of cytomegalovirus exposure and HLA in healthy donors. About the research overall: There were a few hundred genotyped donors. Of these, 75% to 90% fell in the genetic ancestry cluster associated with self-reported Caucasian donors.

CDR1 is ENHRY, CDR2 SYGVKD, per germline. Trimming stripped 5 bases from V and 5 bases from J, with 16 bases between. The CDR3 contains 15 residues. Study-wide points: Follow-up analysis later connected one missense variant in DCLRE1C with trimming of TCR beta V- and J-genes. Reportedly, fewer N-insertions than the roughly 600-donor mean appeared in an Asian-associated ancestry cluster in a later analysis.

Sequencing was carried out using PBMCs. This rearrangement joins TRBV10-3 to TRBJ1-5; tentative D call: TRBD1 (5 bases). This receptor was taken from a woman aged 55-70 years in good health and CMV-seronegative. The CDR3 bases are TGTGCCATCAGTCCCACAGGTTCCCGCGATCAGCCCCAGCATTTT. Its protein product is CAISPTGSRDQPQHF.